The 5 T cell receptor beta chains presented below share a single source sample, sequenced in a study of liver allograft versus peripheral blood T cells. Study as a whole: Peripheral blood of the recipients supplied T cell receptor repertoires that were compared with those in transplanted livers.

In TCRdb, the reads were re-called with MiXCR into one record per CDR3 protein. The table includes 6,500 to 9,500 distinct CDR3 sequences, 15% to 20% detected once. Receptors were obtained from a human patient who had a liver transplant. The T cells may come from the graft donor.

By share, this clonotype ranks as medium-sized. In DNA form, the CDR3 reads TGTGCCAGCAGCGCCGGGACCGCGACTTGGCGCACAGATACGCAGTATTTT. It specifies CASSAGTATWRTDTQYF. The genes are TRBV7-2 and TRBJ2-3, with D perhaps TRBD1 or TRBD2 (5 bases each). The germline V and J ends were trimmed by 5 bases and 1 base, with 19 bases remaining between them. The germline CDR1 and CDR2 sequences are SGHTA and FQGNSA. The CDR3 has 17 residues.

The chain is built from TRBV7-3 and TRBJ2-5; 9 bases match TRBD2. The CDR3 runs to 16 residues. Germline CDR1 and CDR2: SGHTA and FQGTGA. The junction had 9 bases not matched to a gene; V was cut back by 2 bases and J by 5 bases. The CDR3 is CASSLRGLALPETQYF. As DNA, the CDR3 is TGTGCCAGCAGCTTACGGGGACTAGCCCTTCCCGAGACCCAGTACTTC.

The chain combines TRBV19 with TRBJ1-5, with 7 bases identical to TRBD1. Germline CDR1 and CDR2: LNHDA and SQIVND (reference sequence). The V and J ends lost 6 bases and 4 bases, in that order; junction bases with no gene match: 3. CDR3 length: 13 residues. The CDR3 sequence is CASRGQTNQPQHF. DNA for the CDR3: TGTGCCAGTAGGGGACAGACTAATCAGCCCCAGCATTTT.

V is TRBV5-6 and J is TRBJ2-3; D unresolved. Germline V gene sequence: CDR1 SGHDT, CDR2 YYEEEE. CDR3 length: 16 amino acids. Trimming stripped 2 bases from V and 4 bases from J, with 17 bases between. The CDR3 is CASSLGLEFGADTQYF. In DNA form, the CDR3 reads TGTGCCAGCAGCTTAGGGCTAGAGTTTGGTGCAGATACGCAGTATTTT.

This clonotype was picked up a small number of times. The chain links TRBV15 to TRBJ1-4; no clear D gene. The CDR3 runs 15 residues. The V gene's germline CDR1 is LNHNV and CDR2 YYDKDF (reference sequence). V was trimmed by 1 base and J by 7 bases, leaving 13 bases between them. CDR3 sequence: CATSRAQAATEKLFF. DNA of the CDR3: TGTGCCACCAGCAGAGCTCAGGCCGCTACTGAAAAACTGTTTTTT.